The 27 T cell receptor beta chains presented below share a single source sample, sequenced in a study of blood T cell repertoires in COVID-19. Repertoires were generated with immunoSEQ multiplex PCR, while TCRdb's copy carries only in-frame clones and drops some. In the table there are 100,000 to 150,000 clones, 75% to 90% of which are singletons. Sample: PBMCs or T cells enriched from blood (not recorded which). The origin of the receptors is a woman aged 50 to 60 who had recovered from COVID-19.

This chain joins TRBV29-1 and TRBJ2-3; 8 bases agree with TRBD2. J was trimmed by 0 bases and V by 3 bases; bases with no gene match: 5. CDR3 length: 15 residues. The germline CDR1 and CDR2 sequences are SQVTM and ANQGSEA. The CDR3 reads CSVDGAGGSTDTQYF. CDR3 nucleotides: TGCAGCGTTGATGGGGCGGGGGGAAGCACAGATACGCAGTATTTT.

The CDR3 protein is CASSATVDTGELFF. The CDR3 DNA is TGTGCCAGCAGCGCGACAGTGGACACCGGGGAGCTGTTTTTT. The V and J genes are TRBV9 and TRBJ2-2; D may be TRBD1 (5 bases). Germline CDR1 and CDR2: SGDLS and YYNGEE. V was cut by 3 bases and J by 3 bases, with 9 bases left in between. The CDR3 length is 14 residues. The full variable domain, its missing parts supplied by reference TRBV9 and TRBJ2-2, is DSGVTQTPKHLITATGQRVTLRCSPRSGDLSVYWYQQSLDQGLQFLIQYYNGEERAKGNILERFSAQQFPDLHSELNLSSLELGDSALYFCASSATVDTGELFFGEGSRLTVL.

The rearrangement joins TRBV2 to TRBJ2-3; D not resolved. Per the germline V gene, CDR1 is SNHLY and CDR2 is FYNNEI. CDR3 length: 14 residues. V was clipped by 6 bases and J by 2 bases, with 12 bases between them. CDR3 sequence reads: CASRPTPDTDTQYF. Written as DNA, the CDR3 is TGTGCCAGCAGGCCGACACCCGACACAGATACGCAGTATTTT.

The J gene is TRBJ2-4, the V gene TRBV2; no clear D gene. Germline CDR1 reads SNHLY; CDR2 reads FYNNEI. CDR3 length equals 12 residues. With 6 bases removed from V and 8 bases from J, the gap between germline ends came to 11 bases. The CDR3 region has the DNA TGTGCCAGCAGCCGTCCGCCGGACATTCAGTACTTC. Its translation: CASSRPPDIQYF.

Only a few counts were recorded for this clone. V is TRBV25-1 and J is TRBJ1-1; D unclear. The V end was cut by 10 bases, the J end by 0 bases, with 21 bases between. Looked up from germline, CDR1 is MGHDK and CDR2 is SYGVNS. The CDR3 covers 16 residues. The CDR3 here is CATSRLVPGMNTEAFF. Written as DNA, the CDR3 is TGTGCCACATCACGCCTGGTTCCAGGCATGAACACTGAAGCTTTCTTT.

This clone was picked up one time. J is TRBJ2-7 and V is TRBV2; maybe TRBD1 (6 bases). Trimming removed 3 bases from V and 9 bases from J, with 18 bases in between. CDR1 and CDR2 from the germline V gene are SNHLY and FYNNEI. The CDR3 length is 14 residues. CDR3 sequence reads: CASSDPGTSLGQYF. For the CDR3, the DNA is TGTGCCAGCAGTGATCCCGGGACATCCCTCGGGCAGTACTTC.

Here the CDR3 DNA reads TGTGCCACCAGCAGAGGGGCGACGACAGGTCGGCAAGAGACCCAGTACTTC. Amino acids: CATSRGATTGRQETQYF. This chain links TRBV15 with TRBJ2-5; possibly TRBD1 for D (6 bases). Germline lookup yields CDR1 LNHNV and CDR2 YYDKDF (reference sequence). This CDR3 comprises 17 residues. V lost 1 base, J lost 2 bases, and 17 bases lay in between.

V and J are TRBV6-2 or TRBV6-3 and TRBJ1-5; the match to TRBD1 covers 11 bases. The CDR3 length is 18 residues. V gave up 4 bases and J gave up 0 bases; unmatched junction bases: 8. Germline CDR1 and CDR2: MNHEY and SVGEGT. The CDR3 loop reads CASSSGTGGTYSNQPQHF. In nucleotides, the CDR3 is TGTGCCAGCAGTTCGGGGACAGGGGGGACATATAGCAATCAGCCCCAGCATTTT.

The chain combines TRBV3-1 (or the pseudogene TRBV3-2) with TRBJ2-7; 13 bases are a match to TRBD2. After removal of 4 bases from V and 3 bases from J, the junction contained 3 bases not matched to a gene. The CDR3 is made up of 15 amino acids. The germline gives CDR1 LGHDT, CDR2 YNNKEL (reference sequence). CDR3 in DNA: TGTGCCAGCAGCCTCCGGACTAGCGGGAGCTACGAGCAGTACTTC. Its protein product is CASSLRTSGSYEQYF.

The V and J genes are TRBV4-1 and TRBJ2-1; 10 positions match TRBD2. The CDR3 contains 18 residues. CDR1 and CDR2 from the germline V gene are MGHRA and YSYEKL. The V and J ends lost 5 bases and 4 bases, in that order; junction bases with no gene match: 14. The DNA of the CDR3 is TGCGCCAGCAGCTTCCGATACCAGCGGGGGGGCCGGTACAATGAGCAGTTCTTC. Protein: CASSFRYQRGGRYNEQFF.

The rearrangement joins TRBV10-3 to TRBJ2-2, with no clear D. V was clipped by 8 bases and J by 7 bases, with 14 bases between them. The CDR3 totals 13 residues. Per the germline V gene, CDR1 is ENHRY and CDR2 is SYGVKD. In DNA form, the CDR3 reads TGTGCCATCCATCACGAGGAGAACGGGGAGCTGTTTTTT. Protein product: CAIHHEENGELFF.

The chain joins TRBV9 to TRBJ1-3, with 7 bases matching TRBD1. This CDR3 contains 16 residues. The junction had 7 bases not matched to a gene; V was cut back by 0 bases and J by 4 bases. CDR1 is SGDLS, CDR2 YYNGEE, per germline. The chain's CDR3 is CASSVVQGGLGNTIYF. CDR3 sequence (DNA): TGTGCCAGCAGCGTAGTTCAAGGGGGCCTGGGAAACACCATATATTTT.

The rearrangement uses TRBV19 and TRBJ2-1; 7 nucleotides align to TRBD1. The V gene's germline CDR1 is LNHDA and CDR2 SQIVND (reference sequence). V shed 4 bases and J 4 bases; nucleotides not matched to a gene: 4. The CDR3 spans 14 residues. The CDR3 coding sequence is TGTGCCAGTAGTAGTCTACAGGGGTACAATGAGCAGTTCTTC. This codes for CASSSLQGYNEQFF.

This sequence joins TRBV7-6 and TRBJ1-1; D possibly corresponds to TRBD1 (6 bases). Between the trimmed V and J ends, which lost 0 bases and 3 bases, there was a span of 11 bases. The germline gives CDR1 SGHVS, CDR2 FNYEAQ. The CDR3 totals 15 residues. Written as DNA, the CDR3 is TGTGCCAGCAGCTTAGCGCCCTCAGGGGACACTGAAGCTTTCTTT. Its protein product is CASSLAPSGDTEAFF.

The CDR3 DNA reads TGTGCCAGCACCCCGACAGGGATGAGGAACACTGAAGCTTTCTTT. This encodes CASTPTGMRNTEAFF. This chain connects TRBV6-5 to TRBJ1-1, with 7 bases aligning to TRBD1. Germline trimming cut 7 bases from V and 1 base from J; bases unmatched to any gene: 9. CDR1 is MNHEY, CDR2 SVGAGI, per germline. The CDR3 spans 15 residues.

The rearrangement joins TRBV11-1 to TRBJ1-2, with D possibly TRBD1 on 5 matching bases. V was shortened by 5 bases and J by 5 bases, with 12 bases between the two germline ends. This CDR3 has 13 amino acids. The germline gives CDR1 SGHAT, CDR2 FQDESV (reference sequence). This CDR3 reads CASSRDSRYGYTF. The CDR3 DNA sequence: TGTGCCAGCAGCCGGGACTCCCGTTATGGCTACACCTTC.

The genes are TRBV6-6 and TRBJ2-7, with a possible D match to TRBD1 (6 bases). Germline V gives CDR1 MNHNY, CDR2 SVGAGI (reference sequence). The CDR3 totals 13 residues. The V end was cut by 10 bases, the J end by 6 bases, with 19 bases between. The CDR3 bases are TGTGCCACCGAATCGGGACAATCTTTCGAGCAGTACTTC. This codes for CATESGQSFEQYF.

This clone was seen more than once but under ten times. The DNA of the CDR3 is TGTGCCAGCATACGTTCAGAGGAATGGAACACCGGGGAGCTGTTTTTT. This codes for CASIRSEEWNTGELFF. V and J are TRBV6-6 and TRBJ2-2, with D unclear. The CDR3 has 16 amino acids. V lost 7 bases, J lost 1 base, and 16 bases lay in between. CDR1 MNHNY and CDR2 SVGAGI come from the germline V gene (reference sequence).

J is TRBJ1-2 and V is TRBV18; perhaps TRBD1 as D (5 bases). The germline V gene has CDR1 KGHSH and CDR2 LQKENI. The CDR3 consists of 13 residues. V was shortened by 1 base and J by 4 bases, with 7 bases between the two germline ends. The CDR3 bases are TGTGCCAGCTCACCACGTAGGGGCTATGGCTACACCTTC. It specifies CASSPRRGYGYTF.

This clone has a handful of counts. The J gene is TRBJ1-1, the V gene TRBV5-1; a weak D match, TRBD1 (5 bases). V lost 2 bases, J lost 3 bases, and 14 bases lay in between. Germline V lookup: CDR1 SGHRS, CDR2 YFSETQ. The CDR3 contains 15 residues. This CDR3 is CASSFAGNRDTEAFF. The CDR3 DNA reads as TGCGCCAGCAGCTTTGCAGGGAATAGGGACACTGAAGCTTTCTTT.

The rearrangement uses TRBV28 and TRBJ2-7; maybe TRBD2 (5 bases). The V gene lost 3 bases and the J gene lost 3 bases, with 12 bases spanning the gap. The CDR3 loop spans 14 amino acids. The germline CDR1 and CDR2 sequences are MDHEN and SYDVKM. CDR3 sequence: CASSFPYGDYEQYF. CDR3 nucleotide sequence: TGTGCCAGCAGTTTCCCTTACGGGGACTACGAGCAGTACTTC.

The genes are TRBV5-1 and TRBJ1-1, with 8 positions matching TRBD1. CDR1 SGHRS and CDR2 YFSETQ come from the germline V gene. V lost 5 bases and J lost 1; bases outside the gene matches: 4. The CDR3 length is 14 residues. The CDR3 DNA reads TGCGCCAGCAGTTGGACAGGGAGGAACACTGAAGCTTTCTTT. It codes for CASSWTGRNTEAFF.

The chain employs TRBV6-2 or TRBV6-3 and TRBJ1-2, with 8 bases fitting TRBD1. V shed 6 bases, J shed 2 bases, and the junction held 8 bases outside the gene matches. Germline V gives CDR1 MNHEY, CDR2 SVGEGT. The CDR3 covers 15 residues. CDR3 protein: CASSLFGDRNYGYTF. DNA of the CDR3: TGTGCCAGCAGCCTATTCGGGGACAGGAACTATGGCTACACCTTC.

This rearrangement joins TRBV11-2 to TRBJ2-5, with no clear D. Between the trimmed V and J ends, which lost 3 bases and 1 base, there was a span of 6 bases. CDR3 length: 13 residues. Germline V CDR1 and CDR2: SGHAT, FQNNGV. CDR3 residues: CASSFVSQETQYF. DNA of the CDR3: TGTGCCAGCAGCTTCGTCAGCCAAGAGACCCAGTACTTC.

V is TRBV10-1 and J is TRBJ1-1; D call uncertain. Germline loops: CDR1 WNHNN, CDR2 SYGVQD (reference sequence). This CDR3 region has 13 residues. The germline V and J ends were trimmed by 2 bases and 6 bases, with 10 bases remaining between them. The CDR3 region is CASSEAAWAEAFF. CDR3 sequence (DNA): TGCGCCAGCAGTGAGGCGGCTTGGGCTGAAGCTTTCTTT.

The chain recombines TRBV5-1 with TRBJ2-2; D is perhaps TRBD1 (6 bases). Germline V CDR1 and CDR2: SGHRS, YFSETQ. The germline V and J ends were trimmed by 0 bases and 1 base, with 10 bases remaining between them. CDR3 length: 16 amino acids. Here the CDR3 reads CASSLVPDRNTGELFF. The CDR3 DNA sequence: TGCGCCAGCAGCTTGGTACCGGACAGGAACACCGGGGAGCTGTTTTTT. The variable domain in full, with the rest retrieved from reference TRBV5-1 and TRBJ2-2, is KAGVTQTPRYLIKTRGQQVTLSCSPISGHRSVSWYQQTPGQGLQFLFEYFSETQRNKGNFPGRFSGRQFSNSRSEMNVSTLELGDSALYLCASSLVPDRNTGELFFGEGSRLTVL.

The chain recombines TRBV4-3 with TRBJ1-6, with a possible D match to TRBD1 (6 bases). Trimming pared 1 base from V and 4 bases from J, leaving 20 bases between. Germline CDR1 reads LGHNA; CDR2 reads YSLEER. This CDR3 spans 19 amino acids. DNA for the CDR3: TGCGCCAGCAGCCAAGGATTAACTCAGGACACAGGGTATAATTCACCCCTCCACTTT. Its translation: CASSQGLTQDTGYNSPLHF.